This TCR beta chain stems from a study of OX40 agonist ivuxolimab in advanced cancers. About the study: Hepatocellular carcinoma, melanoma, renal cell or head and neck cancer affected the dose-escalation patients.

Points on this clone: The target antigen is unknown.

Study findings and constraints: There was clonal expansion of CD4+ and CD8+ blood T cells by week 6 at 0.1 to 3.0 mg/kg. Average numbers of expanded clones were greater in CD8+ T cells than in CD4+.

Patients who had autoimmune disease history or got systemic immunosuppression were left out. Clones were read by immunoSEQ multiplex PCR, and TCRdb kept only the in-frame ones, dropping some. Of tens of thousands of clones listed, 85% were seen once; the top ten hold roughly 0.7%. Trimming pared 2 bases from V and 4 bases from J, leaving 5 bases between. Looked up from germline, CDR1 is SGHTA and CDR2 is FQGTGA. This CDR3 is built from 12 residues. Specimen: CD4+ or CD8+ T cells sorted from blood, collected in a trial of the OX40 agonist ivuxolimab. This rearrangement joins TRBV7-3 to TRBJ1-2; no definite D call. This TCR came from an adult with an advanced solid tumor such as melanoma, head and neck, liver or kidney cancer. Here the CDR3 reads CASSLGVYGYTF. The CDR3 bases are TGTGCCAGCAGCTTAGGGGTCTATGGCTACACCTTC.